A single sample gave rise to the 18 T cell receptor beta chains below, sequenced in a study of T-cell reconstitution after alpha-beta-depleted transplantation in children. The authors prepared the TCRbeta library with unique molecular identifiers. One entry per CDR3 protein, called by TCRdb with MiXCR from the PCR reads. The sample has tens of thousands of distinct CDR3 sequences, approximately 6.1% seen once. Sequencing used PBMCs, mostly from graft donor cells, obtained 60 days after TCRalphabeta/CD19-depleted stem cell transplant. The receptors derive from a female patient aged 2 to 10 who had a stem cell transplant for aplastic anemia, so the T cells may come from the graft donor.

V is TRBV5-1 and J is TRBJ2-5, with 9 bases that match TRBD2. Germline CDR1 and CDR2: SGHRS and YFSETQ. There are 16 residues in the CDR3. With 0 bases clipped from V and 5 bases from J, the junction kept 8 bases outside the gene matches. The CDR3 loop reads CASSLGLAGVMETQYF. The CDR3 DNA reads as TGCGCCAGCAGCTTGGGTTTAGCGGGAGTAATGGAGACCCAGTACTTC.

This clonotype was counted a few times. The chain links TRBV6-2 or TRBV6-3 to TRBJ2-3; maybe TRBD2 (6 bases). V gave up 6 bases and J gave up 4 bases, with 26 bases separating them. This CDR3 has 18 amino acids. Germline CDR1 is MNHEY and CDR2 is SVGEGT. CDR3 sequence: CASSGGVARAGLADTQYF. DNA for the CDR3: TGTGCCAGCAGCGGCGGAGTCGCCCGGGCGGGATTAGCAGATACGCAGTATTTT.

This clonotype was detected many times. This chain uses TRBV15 with TRBJ1-3; the D is unclear. The CDR3 loop spans 14 amino acids. CDR1 and CDR2 from the germline V gene are LNHNV and YYDKDF (reference sequence). The V end lost 5 bases, the J end lost 2 bases, and 10 bases lay between the germline ends. The CDR3 reads CATSHWEPGNTIYF. CDR3 nucleotide sequence: TGTGCCACCAGCCACTGGGAACCTGGAAACACCATATATTTT.

This clonotype has at least ten counts. This sequence joins TRBV6-5 and TRBJ2-7; 7 nucleotides align to TRBD1. With V trimmed by 6 bases and J by 2 bases, 7 bases remained unmatched. The germline CDR1 and CDR2 sequences are MNHEY and SVGAGI. The CDR3 covers 14 residues. The CDR3: CASRGRQGTYEQYF. The CDR3, as DNA: TGTGCCAGCAGGGGGAGACAGGGTACCTACGAGCAGTACTTC.

The sample holds many counts of this clonotype. The J gene is TRBJ2-5, the V gene TRBV24-1; D remains ambiguous. Trimming pared 5 bases from V and 1 base from J, leaving 7 bases between. Germline CDR1 and CDR2: KGHDR and SFDVKD. The CDR3 has 13 residues. In nucleotides, the CDR3 is TGTGCCACCAGTGCTCACAGCCAAGAGACCCAGTACTTC. Translating gives CATSAHSQETQYF.

This clonotype showed up just a few times. The chain joins TRBV6-5 to TRBJ2-2; TRBD2 is a possible D gene (5 bases). CDR1 is MNHEY and CDR2 is SVGAGI in the germline V gene. This CDR3 is built from 15 residues. V lost 2 bases and J lost 1, with 8 bases in between. The CDR3 here is CASSYGLLNTGELFF. The CDR3 DNA follows: TGTGCCAGCAGTTACGGACTGTTGAACACCGGGGAGCTGTTTTTT.

This clonotype has at least ten counts. The J gene is TRBJ2-5, the V gene TRBV7-2; possible D gene TRBD2, 6 bases. CDR3 length: 18 amino acids. V was pared by 2 bases and J by 1 base, with 20 bases between. Germline V gene data show CDR1 as SGHTA and CDR2 as FQGNSA. The CDR3 reads CASSLPQKTRAVQETQYF. The CDR3 coding sequence is TGTGCCAGCAGCTTACCGCAGAAGACTAGAGCTGTCCAAGAGACCCAGTACTTC. The full variable domain, in which reference TRBV7-2 and TRBJ2-5 provide the parts outside the CDR3, is GAGVSQSPSNKVTEKGKDVELRCDPISGHTALYWYRQSLGQGLEFLIYFQGNSAPDKSGLPSDRFSAERTGGSVSTLTIQRTQQEDSAVYLCASSLPQKTRAVQETQYFGPGTRLLVL.

This clonotype has just a few counts. The chain employs TRBV3-1 and TRBJ2-3; 8 nucleotides align to TRBD2. The V and J ends lost 2 bases and 6 bases, in that order; junction bases with no gene match: 4. The CDR3 contains 14 residues. Germline V gene lookup returns CDR1 LGHDT and CDR2 YNNKEL (reference sequence). The CDR3 is CASSQRGGQDTQYF. The CDR3 nucleotides are TGTGCCAGCAGCCAACGGGGGGGTCAGGATACGCAGTATTTT.

The rearrangement links TRBV7-2 to TRBJ1-2, with no clear D. V was cut by 3 bases and J by 2 bases, with 13 bases left in between. Germline lookup yields CDR1 SGHTA and CDR2 FQGNSA. CDR3 size: 15 residues. CDR3 region: CASSFSRWGNYGYTF. As DNA, the CDR3 is TGTGCCAGCAGCTTCTCCCGGTGGGGAAACTATGGCTACACCTTC. Variable domain in full (rest from reference TRBV7-2 and TRBJ1-2): GAGVSQSPSNKVTEKGKDVELRCDPISGHTALYWYRQSLGQGLEFLIYFQGNSAPDKSGLPSDRFSAERTGGSVSTLTIQRTQQEDSAVYLCASSFSRWGNYGYTFGSGTRLTVV.

This clonotype has just a few counts. The CDR3 DNA follows: TGCGCCAGCAGCTTGGCCAGGGGCGGGGAGCTGTTTTTT. This translates into CASSLARGGELFF. The chain joins TRBV5-1 to TRBJ2-2; TRBD1 might be the D (6 bases). CDR1 is SGHRS and CDR2 is YFSETQ in the germline V gene. The CDR3 has 13 amino acids. V lost 0 bases to trimming and J lost 7 bases, with 7 bases between them. Full variable domain (rest looked up from reference TRBV5-1 and TRBJ2-2): KAGVTQTPRYLIKTRGQQVTLSCSPISGHRSVSWYQQTPGQGLQFLFEYFSETQRNKGNFPGRFSGRQFSNSRSEMNVSTLELGDSALYLCASSLARGGELFFGEGSRLTVL.

A word on this clonotype: A single base separates this from a much larger clone, so it may be a read error. The chain joins TRBV5-6 to TRBJ2-2; D may be TRBD2 (5 bases). The CDR3 spans 16 residues. Looked up from germline, CDR1 is SGHDT and CDR2 is YYEEEE. The CDR3 reads CASSLLRQANTGDLFF. For the CDR3, the DNA is TGTGCCAGCAGCTTGCTTCGGCAGGCGAACACCGGGGATCTGTTTTTT.

The rearrangement uses TRBV6-1 and TRBJ2-5; D ambiguous. There are 12 residues in the CDR3. Per the germline V gene, CDR1 is MNHNS and CDR2 is SASEGT. The V end lost 6 bases, the J end lost 4 bases, and 9 bases lay between the germline ends. CDR3 sequence (DNA): TGTGCCAGCAGGAAGGATTTAGAGACCCAGTACTTC. Translating gives CASRKDLETQYF.

This clonotype was picked up many times. The genes are TRBV28 and TRBJ2-6; D gene ambiguous. Germline V gene lookup returns CDR1 MDHEN and CDR2 SYDVKM. Trimming removed 6 bases at V and 0 bases at J, with 3 bases between. CDR3 length: 13 amino acids. CDR3 coding DNA: TGTGCCAGCAGGACCTCTGGGGCCAACGTCCTGACTTTC. This sequence encodes CASRTSGANVLTF.

Ten or more counts support this clonotype. The chain joins TRBV28 to TRBJ2-4; D gene ambiguous. Germline CDR1 reads MDHEN; CDR2 reads SYDVKM. This CDR3 is 14 amino acids long. V lost 6 bases to trimming and J lost 0 bases, with 9 bases between them. CDR3 bases: TGTGCCAGCAGCCCGGACCGAGCCAAAAACATTCAGTACTTC. It specifies CASSPDRAKNIQYF.

This clonotype was observed at least ten times. The chain combines TRBV6-5 with TRBJ1-1; TRBD1 aligns across 10 bases. This CDR3 region has 16 residues. V gave up 2 bases and J gave up 3 bases; unmatched junction bases: 6. Germline assignment: CDR1 MNHEY and CDR2 SVGAGI. In DNA, the CDR3 is TGTGCCAGCAGTTACGACAGGGGGCGCCGGTACACTGAAGCTTTCTTT. This encodes CASSYDRGRRYTEAFF.

This clonotype has more than one count but fewer than ten. The J gene is TRBJ2-2, the V gene TRBV30, with 7 bases aligning to TRBD1. The CDR3 is 17 residues long. CDR1 is GTSNPN, CDR2 SVGIG, per germline (reference sequence). V lost 6 bases and J lost 5; bases outside the gene matches: 18. The CDR3 DNA follows: TGTGCCTGTAAATCCAATACAGGGGCTCTGCGGACCGGGGAGCTGTTTTTT. Translated: CACKSNTGALRTGELFF.

In this sample, this clonotype turned up a few times. The chain links TRBV30 to TRBJ1-6; D is ambiguous. Germline-derived CDR1 and CDR2 are GTSNPN and SVGIG (reference sequence). The CDR3 extends over 14 amino acids. Trimming stripped 4 bases from V and 9 bases from J, with 16 bases between. Here the CDR3 DNA reads TGTGCCTGGACTGGCGGGTCTGGCGCTTCACCCCTCCACTTT. Encoded protein: CAWTGGSGASPLHF.

This clonotype was seen more than once but under ten times. The chain joins TRBV5-5 to TRBJ2-5, with D unresolved. There are 15 residues in the CDR3. Trimming took 2 bases from V and 1 from J, leaving 12 bases between them. The germline V gene has CDR1 SGHKS and CDR2 YYEKEE (reference sequence). The CDR3 protein is CASSFVGSRQETQYF. DNA for the CDR3: TGTGCCAGCAGCTTTGTAGGCAGCCGCCAAGAGACCCAGTACTTC. Supplemented by reference TRBV5-5 and TRBJ2-5, the full variable domain reads DAGVTQSPTHLIKTRGQQVTLRCSPISGHKSVSWYQQVLGQGPQFIFQYYEKEERGRGNFPDRFSARQFPNYSSELNVNALLLGDSALYLCASSFVGSRQETQYFGPGTRLLVL.